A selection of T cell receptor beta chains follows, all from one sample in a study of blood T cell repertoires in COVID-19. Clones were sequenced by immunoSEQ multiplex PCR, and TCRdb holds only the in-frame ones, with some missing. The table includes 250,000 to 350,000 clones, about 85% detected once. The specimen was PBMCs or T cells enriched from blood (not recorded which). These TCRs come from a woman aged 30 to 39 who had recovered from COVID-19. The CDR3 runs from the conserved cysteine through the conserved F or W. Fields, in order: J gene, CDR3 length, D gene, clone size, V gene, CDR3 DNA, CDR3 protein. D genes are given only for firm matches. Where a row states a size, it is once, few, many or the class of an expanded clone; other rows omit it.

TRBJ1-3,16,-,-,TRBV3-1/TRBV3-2,TGTGCCAGCAGCCTCCGTGGAGGGACCTCTGGAAACACCATATATTTT,CASSLRGGTSGNTIYF
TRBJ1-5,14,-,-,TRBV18,TGTGCCAGCTCACCATCTCAGGGCACTCAGCCCCAGCATTTT,CASSPSQGTQPQHF
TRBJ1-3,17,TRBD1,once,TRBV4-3,TGCGCCAGCAGCCAACAAAAACAGGGGGCGTCTGGAAACACCATATATTTT,CASSQQKQGASGNTIYF
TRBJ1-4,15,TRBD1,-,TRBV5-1,TGCGCCAGCAGCTTGGCCGGGACAGGGGTTGAAAAACTGTTTTTT,CASSLAGTGVEKLFF
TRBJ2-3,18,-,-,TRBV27,TGTGCCAGCAGTCTCCACCGGCTTGACAGCTCTAGCACAGATACGCAGTATTTT,CASSLHRLDSSSTDTQYF
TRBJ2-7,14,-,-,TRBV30,TGTGCCTGGAGTGTTGGATCACCTAGCTACGAGCAGTACTTC,CAWSVGSPSYEQYF
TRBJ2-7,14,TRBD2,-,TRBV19,TGTGCCAGTAGCCCCGGGGGGAGCTCCTACGAGCAGTACTTC,CASSPGGSSYEQYF
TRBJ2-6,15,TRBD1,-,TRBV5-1,TGCGCCAGCCGGACAGGGGGAACTGGGGCCAACGTCCTGACTTTC,CASRTGGTGANVLTF
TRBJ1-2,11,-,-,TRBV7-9,TGTGCCAGCACCGTCGGTGATGGCTACACCTTC,CASTVGDGYTF
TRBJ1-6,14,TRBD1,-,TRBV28,TGTGCCAGCAGGCAGCGACAGGGTGGATCACCCCTCCACTTT,CASRQRQGGSPLHF
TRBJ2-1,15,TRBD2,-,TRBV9,TGTGCCAGCAGCCCGACTAGCGGACCATACAATGAGCAGTTCTTC,CASSPTSGPYNEQFF
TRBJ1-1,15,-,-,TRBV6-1,TGTGCCAGCAGTGAACTGCAGGCCTCGAACACTGAAGCTTTCTTT,CASSELQASNTEAFF
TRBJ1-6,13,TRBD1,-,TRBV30,TGTGCCTCGAGGGACAGCCGGGATTCACCCCTCCACTTT,CASRDSRDSPLHF
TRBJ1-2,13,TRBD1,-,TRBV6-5,TGTGCCAGCATGGCGACAGGGGGCAATCGCTACACCTTC,CASMATGGNRYTF
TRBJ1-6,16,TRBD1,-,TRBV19,TGTGCCAGTAGTCCGGACAGGGGATCCTATAATTCACCCCTCCACTTT,CASSPDRGSYNSPLHF
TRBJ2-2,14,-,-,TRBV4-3,TGCGCCAGCAGCCAAGGAGCGAACACCGGGGAGCTGTTTTTT,CASSQGANTGELFF
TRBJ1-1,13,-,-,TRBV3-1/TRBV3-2,TGTGCCAGCAGCCTATACGAGAGGTCCGGAGCTTTCTTT,CASSLYERSGAFF
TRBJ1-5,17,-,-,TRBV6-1,TGTGCCAGCAGTGAAGCGCTTCGGGGGGTGACCAATCAGCCCCAGCATTTT,CASSEALRGVTNQPQHF
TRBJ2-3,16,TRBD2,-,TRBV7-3,TGTGCCAGCAGCTTACGGGTAGCGGGGGGCACAGATACGCAGTATTTT,CASSLRVAGGTDTQYF
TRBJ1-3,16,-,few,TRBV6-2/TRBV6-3,TGTGCCAGCAGTGACCGGGTTCCTAACTCTGGAAACACCATATATTTT,CASSDRVPNSGNTIYF
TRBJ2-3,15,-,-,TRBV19,TGTGCCAGTAGTATATTACTAGGTAGCACAGATACGCAGTATTTT,CASSILLGSTDTQYF
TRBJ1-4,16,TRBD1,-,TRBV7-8,TGTGCCAGCAGCTTAGCGCAGAACAGGGGTGGTGAAAAACTGTTTTTT,CASSLAQNRGGEKLFF
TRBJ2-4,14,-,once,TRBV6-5,TGTGCCAGCGTGGACACCGGAGCCAAAAACATTCAGTACTTC,CASVDTGAKNIQYF
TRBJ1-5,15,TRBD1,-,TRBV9,TGTGCCAGCAGCGCGGGTGACAGGGTCCATCAGCCCCAGCATTTT,CASSAGDRVHQPQHF
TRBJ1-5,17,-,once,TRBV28,TGTGCCAGCAGTTTAAGGAGGGGCCCTAGGGGCAATCAGCCCCAGCATTTT,CASSLRRGPRGNQPQHF
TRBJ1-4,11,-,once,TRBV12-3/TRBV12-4,TGTGCCAGCAGTTTCGGTGAAAAACTGTTTTTT,CASSFGEKLFF
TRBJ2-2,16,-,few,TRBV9,TGTGCCAGCAGCTCCCCAGGTAGGGGGAACACCGGGGAGCTGTTTTTT,CASSSPGRGNTGELFF
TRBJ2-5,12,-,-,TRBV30,TGTGCCTGGAGGGGCCAGAGAGAGACCCAGTACTTC,CAWRGQRETQYF
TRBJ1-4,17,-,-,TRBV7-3,TGTGCCAGCAGCTTAGGCCCGCAAGCGGGTCTTAATGAAAAACTGTTTTTT,CASSLGPQAGLNEKLFF
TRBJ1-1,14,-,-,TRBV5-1,TGCGCCAGCAGCCCCCAGGAGGATGACACTGAAGCTTTCTTT,CASSPQEDDTEAFF
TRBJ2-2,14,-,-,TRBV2,TGTGCCAGCAGTGGGACATCTAACACCGGGGAGCTGTTTTTT,CASSGTSNTGELFF
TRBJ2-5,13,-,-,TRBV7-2,TGTGCCAGCAGCTTAACTCGACAAGAGACCCAGTACTTC,CASSLTRQETQYF
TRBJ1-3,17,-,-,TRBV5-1,TGCGCCAGCAGCTTGGGGTTTTCGAGGGTCTCTGGAAACACCATATATTTT,CASSLGFSRVSGNTIYF
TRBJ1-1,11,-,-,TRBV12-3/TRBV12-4,TGTGCCAGCAGTTTTTCGACTGAAGCTTTCTTT,CASSFSTEAFF
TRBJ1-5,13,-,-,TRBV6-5,TGTGCCAGCGGCGGGGGAGGCAATCAGCCCCAGCATTTT,CASGGGGNQPQHF
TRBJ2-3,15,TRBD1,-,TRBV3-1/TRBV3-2,TGTGCCAGCACCGGGACAGGGTCGGTCGCAGATACGCAGTATTTT,CASTGTGSVADTQYF
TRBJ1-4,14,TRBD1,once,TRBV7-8,TGTGCCAGCAGCCTGGACAGGAATAATGAAAAACTGTTTTTT,CASSLDRNNEKLFF
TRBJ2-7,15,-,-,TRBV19,TGTGCCAGTAGTATTATCAGAGACAGTTCCTACGAGCAGTACTTC,CASSIIRDSSYEQYF
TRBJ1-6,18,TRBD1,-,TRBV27,TGTGCCAGCAGTTTAGGTATTACAGGGGGTAACTATAATTCACCCCTCCACTTT,CASSLGITGGNYNSPLHF
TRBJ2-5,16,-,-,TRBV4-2,TGTGCCAGCAGCCAAGAGTTAGGCCGACTCCAAGAGACCCAGTACTTC,CASSQELGRLQETQYF
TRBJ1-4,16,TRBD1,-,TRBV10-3,TGTGCCATCAGTGACCGAACAGGGGCCACTAATGAAAAACTGTTTTTT,CAISDRTGATNEKLFF
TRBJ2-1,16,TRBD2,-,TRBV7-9,TGTGCCAGCAGCTTAGCTAGCGGGGGGGCCATCAATGAGCAGTTCTTC,CASSLASGGAINEQFF
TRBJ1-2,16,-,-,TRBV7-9,TGTGCCAGCAGCGACATCCCCTGGGGGGGTTCTGGGGGCTACACCTTC,CASSDIPWGGSGGYTF
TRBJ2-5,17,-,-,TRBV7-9,TGTGCCAGCAGCTTACTAACCGGGACACTTAATCAAGAGACCCAGTACTTC,CASSLLTGTLNQETQYF
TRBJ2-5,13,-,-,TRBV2,TGTGCCAGCCTGGGCCAGGCAGCCGAGACCCAGTACTTC,CASLGQAAETQYF
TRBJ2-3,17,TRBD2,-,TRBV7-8,TGTGCCAGCAGCTTGGATCTAGCGGGGGGACGCACAGATACGCAGTATTTT,CASSLDLAGGRTDTQYF
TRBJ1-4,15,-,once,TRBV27,TGTGCCAGCAGTTTATACAACCGGGAGGGCGAAAAACTGTTTTTT,CASSLYNREGEKLFF
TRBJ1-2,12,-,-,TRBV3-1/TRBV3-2,TGTGCCAGCAGCCAATTGGCCTATGGCTACACCTTC,CASSQLAYGYTF
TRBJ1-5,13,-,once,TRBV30,TGTGCCTGGAGCCTCCCAGGGAACCAGCCCCAGCATTTT,CAWSLPGNQPQHF
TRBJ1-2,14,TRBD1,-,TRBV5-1,TGCGCCAGCAGCCGGACAGGGGGCGTCTATGGCTACACCTTC,CASSRTGGVYGYTF
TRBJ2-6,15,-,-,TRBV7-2,TGTGCCAGCAGCTTCTACAGGGCTGGGGCCAACGTCCTGACTTTC,CASSFYRAGANVLTF
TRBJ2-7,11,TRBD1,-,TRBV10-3,TGTGCCACGGGACAGACCTACGAGCAGTACTTC,CATGQTYEQYF
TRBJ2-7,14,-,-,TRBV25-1,TGTGCCAGCAGTGAATCGGGTGGCCTACTGGAGCAGTACTTC,CASSESGGLLEQYF